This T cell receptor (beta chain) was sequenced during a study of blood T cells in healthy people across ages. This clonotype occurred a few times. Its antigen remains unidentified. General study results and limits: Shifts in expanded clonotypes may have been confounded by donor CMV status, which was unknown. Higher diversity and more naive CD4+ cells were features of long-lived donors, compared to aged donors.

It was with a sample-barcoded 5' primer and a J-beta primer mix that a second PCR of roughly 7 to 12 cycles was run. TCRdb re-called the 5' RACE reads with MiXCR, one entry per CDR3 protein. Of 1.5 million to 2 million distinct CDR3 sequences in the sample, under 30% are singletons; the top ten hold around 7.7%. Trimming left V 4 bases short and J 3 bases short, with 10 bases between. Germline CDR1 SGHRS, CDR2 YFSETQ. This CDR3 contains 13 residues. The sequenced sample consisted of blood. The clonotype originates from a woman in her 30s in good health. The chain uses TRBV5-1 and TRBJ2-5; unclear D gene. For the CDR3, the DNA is TGCGCCAGCAGCACCTTGCGGAAAGAGACCCAGTACTTC. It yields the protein CASSTLRKETQYF.